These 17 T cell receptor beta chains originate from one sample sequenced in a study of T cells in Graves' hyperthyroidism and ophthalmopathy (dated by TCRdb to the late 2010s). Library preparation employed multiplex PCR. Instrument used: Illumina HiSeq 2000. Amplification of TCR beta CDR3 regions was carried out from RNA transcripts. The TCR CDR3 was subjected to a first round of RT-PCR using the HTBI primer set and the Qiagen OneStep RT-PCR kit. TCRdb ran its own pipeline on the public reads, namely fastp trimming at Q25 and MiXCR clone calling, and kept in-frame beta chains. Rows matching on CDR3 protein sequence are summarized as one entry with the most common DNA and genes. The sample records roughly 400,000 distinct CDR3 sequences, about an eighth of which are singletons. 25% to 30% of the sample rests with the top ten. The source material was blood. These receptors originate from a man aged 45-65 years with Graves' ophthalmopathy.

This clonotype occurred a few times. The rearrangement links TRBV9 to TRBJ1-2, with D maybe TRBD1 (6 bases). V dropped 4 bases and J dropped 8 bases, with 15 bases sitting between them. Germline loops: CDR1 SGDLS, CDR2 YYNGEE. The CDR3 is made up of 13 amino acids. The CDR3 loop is CASSLEGDNGYTF. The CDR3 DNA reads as TGTGCCAGCAGCTTAGAAGGGGACAACGGCTACACCTTC.

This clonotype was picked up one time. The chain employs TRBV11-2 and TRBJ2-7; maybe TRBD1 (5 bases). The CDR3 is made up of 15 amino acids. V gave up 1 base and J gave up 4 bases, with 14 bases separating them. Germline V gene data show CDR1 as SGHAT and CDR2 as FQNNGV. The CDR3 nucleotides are TGTGCCAGCAGCTTAGGTCAGGGTCGGTTTTACGAGCAGTACTTC. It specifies CASSLGQGRFYEQYF.

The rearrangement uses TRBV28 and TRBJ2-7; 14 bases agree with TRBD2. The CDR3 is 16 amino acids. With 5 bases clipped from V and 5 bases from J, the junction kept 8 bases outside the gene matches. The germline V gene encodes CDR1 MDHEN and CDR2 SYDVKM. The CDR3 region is CASSKTSGRAFHEQYF. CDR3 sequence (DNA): TGTGCCAGCAGTAAGACTAGCGGGAGGGCCTTCCACGAGCAGTACTTC.

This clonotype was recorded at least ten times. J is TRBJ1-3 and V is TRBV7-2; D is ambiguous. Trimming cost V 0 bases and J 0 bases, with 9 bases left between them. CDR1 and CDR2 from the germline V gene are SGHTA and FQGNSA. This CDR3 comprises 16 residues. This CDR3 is CASSLAATTSGNTIYF. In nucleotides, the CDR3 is TGTGCCAGCAGCTTAGCCGCCACCACCTCTGGAAACACCATATATTTT. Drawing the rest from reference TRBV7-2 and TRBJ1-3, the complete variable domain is GAGVSQSPSNKVTEKGKDVELRCDPISGHTALYWYRQSLGQGLEFLIYFQGNSAPDKSGLPSDRFSAERTGGSVSTLTIQRTQQEDSAVYLCASSLAATTSGNTIYFGEGSWLTVV.

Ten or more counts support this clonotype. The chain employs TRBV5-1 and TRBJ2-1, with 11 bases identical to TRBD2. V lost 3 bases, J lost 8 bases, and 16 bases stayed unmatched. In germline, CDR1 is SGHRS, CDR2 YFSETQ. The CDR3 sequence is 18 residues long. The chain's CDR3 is CASSSGTSGATLGYEQFF. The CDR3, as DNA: TGCGCCAGCAGCTCGGGGACTAGCGGAGCAACCCTTGGGTATGAGCAGTTCTTC.

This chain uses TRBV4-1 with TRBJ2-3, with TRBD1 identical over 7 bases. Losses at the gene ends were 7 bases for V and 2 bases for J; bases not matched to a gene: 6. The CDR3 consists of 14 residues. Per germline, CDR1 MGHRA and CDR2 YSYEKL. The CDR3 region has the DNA TGCGCCAGCAACGTGGGACAGCACACAGATACGCAGTATTTT. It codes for CASNVGQHTDTQYF.

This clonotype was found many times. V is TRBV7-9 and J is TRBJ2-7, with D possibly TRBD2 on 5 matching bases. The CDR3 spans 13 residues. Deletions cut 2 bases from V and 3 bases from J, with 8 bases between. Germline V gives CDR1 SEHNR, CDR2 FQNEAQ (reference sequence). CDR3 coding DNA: TGTGCCAGCAGCTTACCCCGGGGCTACGAGCAGTACTTC. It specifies CASSLPRGYEQYF.

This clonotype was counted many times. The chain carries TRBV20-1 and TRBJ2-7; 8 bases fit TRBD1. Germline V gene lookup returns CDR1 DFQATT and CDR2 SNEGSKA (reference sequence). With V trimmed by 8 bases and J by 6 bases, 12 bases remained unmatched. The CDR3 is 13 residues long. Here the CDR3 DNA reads TGCAGTCCTATTCGGACAGGGCCCTCCGAGCAGTACTTC. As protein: CSPIRTGPSEQYF.

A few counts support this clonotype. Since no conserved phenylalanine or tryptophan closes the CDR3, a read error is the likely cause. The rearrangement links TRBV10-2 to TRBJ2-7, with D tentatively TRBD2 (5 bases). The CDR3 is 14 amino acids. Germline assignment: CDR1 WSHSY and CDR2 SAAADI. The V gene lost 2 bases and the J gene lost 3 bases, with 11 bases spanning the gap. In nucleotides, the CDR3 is TGCGCCAGCAGTGAGATGGGAGTGATCTACGAGCAGTACCTC. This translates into CASSEMGVIYEQYL.

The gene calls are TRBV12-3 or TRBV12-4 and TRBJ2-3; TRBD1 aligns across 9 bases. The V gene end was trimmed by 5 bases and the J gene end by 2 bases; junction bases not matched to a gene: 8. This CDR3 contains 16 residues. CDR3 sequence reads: CASSPGDRVTTDTQYF. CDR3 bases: TGTGCCAGCAGTCCTGGGGACAGGGTGACCACAGATACGCAGTATTTT.

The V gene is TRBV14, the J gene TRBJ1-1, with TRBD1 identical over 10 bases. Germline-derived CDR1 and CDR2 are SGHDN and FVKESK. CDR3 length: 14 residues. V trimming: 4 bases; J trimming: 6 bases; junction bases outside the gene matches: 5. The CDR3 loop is CASSLKTGGSEAFF. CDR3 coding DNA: TGTGCCAGCAGCCTAAAGACAGGGGGCTCTGAAGCTTTCTTT.

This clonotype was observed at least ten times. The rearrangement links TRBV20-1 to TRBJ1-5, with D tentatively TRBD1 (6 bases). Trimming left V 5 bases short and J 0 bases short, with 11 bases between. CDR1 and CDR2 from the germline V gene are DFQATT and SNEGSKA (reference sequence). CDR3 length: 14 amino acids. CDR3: CSAFDRISNQPQHF. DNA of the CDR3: TGCAGTGCTTTCGACAGGATTAGCAATCAGCCCCAGCATTTT.

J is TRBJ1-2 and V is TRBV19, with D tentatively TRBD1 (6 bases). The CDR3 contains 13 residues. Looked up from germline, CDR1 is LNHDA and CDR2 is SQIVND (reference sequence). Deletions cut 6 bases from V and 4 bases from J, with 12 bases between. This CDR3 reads CASSTQGSYGYTF. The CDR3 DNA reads TGTGCCAGTAGCACGCAGGGGAGCTATGGCTACACCTTC.

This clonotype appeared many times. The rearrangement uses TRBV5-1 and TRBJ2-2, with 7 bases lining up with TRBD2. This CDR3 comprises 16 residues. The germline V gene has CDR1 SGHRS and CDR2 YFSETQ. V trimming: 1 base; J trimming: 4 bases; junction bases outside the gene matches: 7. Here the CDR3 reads CASSLLGGSRTGELFF. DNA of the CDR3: TGCGCCAGCAGCTTGTTAGGCGGGAGTCGCACCGGGGAGCTGTTTTTT.

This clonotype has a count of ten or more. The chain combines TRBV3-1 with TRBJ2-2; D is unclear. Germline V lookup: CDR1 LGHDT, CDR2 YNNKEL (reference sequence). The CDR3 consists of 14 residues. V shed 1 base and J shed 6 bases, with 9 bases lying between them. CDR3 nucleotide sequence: TGTGCCAGCAGCCAAGTTGAGGCTGCCGGGGAGCTGTTTTTT. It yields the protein CASSQVEAAGELFF.

CDR3 in DNA: TGTGCCAGCAGCCCGACTAAGGCAACTAATGAAAAACTGTTTTTT. This codes for CASSPTKATNEKLFF. This chain uses TRBV7-9 with TRBJ1-4; D is ambiguous. The CDR3 runs to 15 residues. Trimming took 5 bases from V and 0 from J, leaving 10 bases between them. Germline CDR1 SEHNR, CDR2 FQNEAQ (reference sequence).

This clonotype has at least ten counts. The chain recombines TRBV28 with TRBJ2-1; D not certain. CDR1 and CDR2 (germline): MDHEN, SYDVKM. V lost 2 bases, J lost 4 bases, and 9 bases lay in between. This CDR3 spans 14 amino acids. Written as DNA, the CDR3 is TGTGCCAGCAGTTTAGCGGTACCATACAATGAGCAGTTCTTC. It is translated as CASSLAVPYNEQFF.